This T cell receptor beta chain was found in a study of T cell responses to AZD1222 COVID-19 vaccine. Study results and caveats: The study found Spike-specific TCR breadth and depth rose after two AZD1222 doses.

The protocol was immunoSEQ multiplex PCR, while the TCRdb copy is restricted to in-frame clones and leaves out a portion. The sample has about 140,000 clones; 80% to 95% are singletons. Concerning this clone itself: Antigen specificity is unknown.

This CDR3 has 16 amino acids. Per germline, CDR1 LNHDA and CDR2 SQIVND (reference sequence). V gave up 2 bases and J gave up 6 bases; unmatched junction bases: 10. The chain couples TRBV19 to TRBJ2-7; TRBD2 matches 10 bases. The sample was peripheral blood, taken 28 days after the second AZD1222 dose. This receptor was identified in an adult who received the AZD1222 COVID-19 vaccine. The CDR3 DNA reads TGTGCCAGTAGTATACTAGCGGGAGCTCTTTCGGGCGAGCAGTACTTC. It is translated as CASSILAGALSGEQYF.